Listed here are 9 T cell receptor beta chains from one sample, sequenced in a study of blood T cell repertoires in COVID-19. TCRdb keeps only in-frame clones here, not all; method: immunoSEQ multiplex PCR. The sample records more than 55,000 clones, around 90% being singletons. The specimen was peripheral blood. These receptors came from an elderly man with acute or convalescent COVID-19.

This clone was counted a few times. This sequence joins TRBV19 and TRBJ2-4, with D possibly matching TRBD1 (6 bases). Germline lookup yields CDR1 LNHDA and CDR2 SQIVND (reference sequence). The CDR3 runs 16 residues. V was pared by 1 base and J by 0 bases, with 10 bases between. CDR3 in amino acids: CASSIGGQSAKNIQYF. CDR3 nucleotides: TGTGCCAGTAGTATAGGGGGACAATCAGCCAAAAACATTCAGTACTTC.

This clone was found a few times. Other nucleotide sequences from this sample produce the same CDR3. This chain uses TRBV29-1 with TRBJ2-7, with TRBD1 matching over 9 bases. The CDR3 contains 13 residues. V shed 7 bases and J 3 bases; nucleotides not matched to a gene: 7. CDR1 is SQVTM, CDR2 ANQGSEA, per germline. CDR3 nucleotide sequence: TGCAGCGCGGGACAGGGAGGGGGCTACGAGCAGTACTTC. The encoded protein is CSAGQGGGYEQYF.

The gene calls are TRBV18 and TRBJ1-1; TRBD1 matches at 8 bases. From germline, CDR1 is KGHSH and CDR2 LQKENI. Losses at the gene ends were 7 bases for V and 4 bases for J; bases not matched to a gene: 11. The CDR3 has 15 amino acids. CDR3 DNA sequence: TGTGCCAGCTTAACTAAGGACAGGGTCTCCACTGAAGCTTTCTTT. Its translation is CASLTKDRVSTEAFF.

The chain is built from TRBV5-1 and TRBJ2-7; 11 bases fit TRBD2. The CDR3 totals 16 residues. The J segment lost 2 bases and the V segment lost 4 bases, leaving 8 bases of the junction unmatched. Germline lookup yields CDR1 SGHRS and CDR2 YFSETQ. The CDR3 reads CASSLRTSGLTYEQYF. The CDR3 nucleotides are TGCGCCAGCAGCCTAAGGACTAGCGGGTTGACCTACGAGCAGTACTTC.

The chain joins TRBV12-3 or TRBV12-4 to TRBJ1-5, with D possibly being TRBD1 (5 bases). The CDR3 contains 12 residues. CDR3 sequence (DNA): TGTGCTACCAGGGTGGGATCTCAGCCCCAGCATTTT. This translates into CATRVGSQPQHF.

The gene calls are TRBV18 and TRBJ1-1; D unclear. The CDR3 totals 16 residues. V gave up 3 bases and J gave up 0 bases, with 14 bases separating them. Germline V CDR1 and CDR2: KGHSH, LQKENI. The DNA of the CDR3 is TGTGCCAGCTCACCGGGTCTAGAGCGGATGAACACTGAAGCTTTCTTT. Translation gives CASSPGLERMNTEAFF.

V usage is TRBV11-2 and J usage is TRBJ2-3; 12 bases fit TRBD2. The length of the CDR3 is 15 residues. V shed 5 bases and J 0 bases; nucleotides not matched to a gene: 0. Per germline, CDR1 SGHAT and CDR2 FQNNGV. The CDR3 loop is CASSLAGGSTDTQYF. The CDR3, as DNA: TGTGCCAGCAGCCTAGCGGGGGGGAGCACAGATACGCAGTATTTT.

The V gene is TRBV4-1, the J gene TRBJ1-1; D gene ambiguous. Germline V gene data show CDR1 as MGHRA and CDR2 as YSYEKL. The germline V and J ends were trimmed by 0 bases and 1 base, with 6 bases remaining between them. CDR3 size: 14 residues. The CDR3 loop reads CASSQDPGNTEAFF. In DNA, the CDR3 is TGCGCCAGCAGCCAAGATCCGGGGAACACTGAAGCTTTCTTT.

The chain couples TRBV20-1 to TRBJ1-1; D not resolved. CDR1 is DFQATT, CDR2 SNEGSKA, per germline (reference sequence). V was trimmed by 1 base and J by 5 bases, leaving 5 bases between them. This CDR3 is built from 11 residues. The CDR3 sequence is CSARAGTEAFF. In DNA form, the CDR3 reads TGCAGTGCTAGAGCGGGTACTGAAGCTTTCTTT.